This T cell receptor beta chain was sequenced for a study of shared clonotypes between healthy human individuals. Study conclusions and caveats: Naive subsets tended to show greater estimated richness than memory subsets.

About this clone: The antigen is not known.

The sorted-subset replicate PCRs were given 150 to 200 ng DNA, which is some 29,000 T cell genomes. TCRdb's copy holds only in-frame clones and misses some; the assay was immunoSEQ multiplex PCR. The sample lists a few hundred thousand clones, almost 97% seen once, with less than 0.065% in the top ten. The V gene lost 0 bases and the J gene lost 7 bases, with 18 bases spanning the gap. The CDR3 loop spans 16 amino acids. Germline values: CDR1 WNHNN, CDR2 SYGVQD (reference sequence). Material for sequencing was naive CD4+ T cells sorted from blood. Specified subset: CD45RA+ positively selected. The chain employs TRBV10-1 and TRBJ2-5, with D perhaps TRBD1 or TRBD2 (6 bases each). The clonotype was recovered from a woman under 40 in good health. The chain's CDR3 is CASSESVGGKFGTQYF. Written as DNA, the CDR3 is TGCGCCAGCAGTGAGTCTGTCGGGGGCAAGTTTGGGACCCAGTACTTC.